A selection of T cell receptor beta chains follows, all from one sample in a study of identical twins. Using its own MiXCR run on the 5' RACE reads, TCRdb lists one record per CDR3 protein. Found here are about 530,000 distinct CDR3 sequences, nearly 15% of them singletons; the top ten hold about 0.47%. This sample was shared with a second study, whose subject was yellow fever vaccine responses in identical twins.

The source material was CD4+ T cells sorted from blood. These TCRs come from a woman under 30 in good health. The CDR3 runs from the conserved cysteine through the conserved F or W. Each record gives: J gene, clone size, D gene, V gene, CDR3 length, CDR3 DNA, CDR3 protein. A D gene is named only where the DNA matches it firmly. Where a row states a size, it is once, few, many or the class of an expanded clone; other rows omit it.

j_gene: TRBJ2-2
abundance: few
d_gene: .
v_gene: TRBV28
len: 16
CDR3nt: TGTGCCAGCAGTTCGTGGGCAGGCTTAAGGACCGGGGAGCTGTTTTTT
CDR3aa: CASSSWAGLRTGELFF

j_gene: TRBJ2-2
abundance: many
d_gene: .
v_gene: TRBV5-6
len: 13
CDR3nt: TGTGCCAGCAGCTTGAGCTACACCGGGGAGCTGTTTTTT
CDR3aa: CASSLSYTGELFF

j_gene: TRBJ1-1
abundance: .
d_gene: .
v_gene: TRBV20-1
len: 12
CDR3nt: TGCAGTGCTAGAGTGGAGCGCACTGAAGCTTTCTTT
CDR3aa: CSARVERTEAFF

j_gene: TRBJ1-5
abundance: few
d_gene: .
v_gene: TRBV10-3
len: 15
CDR3nt: TGTGCCATCAGTGATGGGGGTGGGACGAATCAGCCCCAGCATTTT
CDR3aa: CAISDGGGTNQPQHF

j_gene: TRBJ1-5
abundance: many
d_gene: .
v_gene: TRBV20-1
len: 14
CDR3nt: TGCAGTGCTAGAGAGTTAGGAGGCAATCAGCCCCAGCATTTT
CDR3aa: CSARELGGNQPQHF

j_gene: TRBJ2-5
abundance: few
d_gene: TRBD2
v_gene: TRBV7-8
len: 16
CDR3nt: TGTGCCAGCAGCTTCACCCGGACTAGCGGTTTGGAGACCCAGTACTTC
CDR3aa: CASSFTRTSGLETQYF

j_gene: TRBJ2-7
abundance: few
d_gene: TRBD2
v_gene: TRBV14
len: 18
CDR3nt: TGTGCCAGCAGCCAAGATAGGGGACTAGCGGGTTCCTCCTACGAGCAGTACTTC
CDR3aa: CASSQDRGLAGSSYEQYF

j_gene: TRBJ2-1
abundance: .
d_gene: .
v_gene: TRBV29-1
len: 12
CDR3nt: TGCAGCGCCCGGGACTCGCCAAATGAGCAGTTCTTC
CDR3aa: CSARDSPNEQFF

j_gene: TRBJ2-1
abundance: .
d_gene: .
v_gene: TRBV27
len: 16
CDR3nt: TGTGCCAGCAGCCTAGGGACAAAGCTGTCCTACAATGAGCAGTTCTTC
CDR3aa: CASSLGTKLSYNEQFF

j_gene: TRBJ1-4
abundance: few
d_gene: TRBD1
v_gene: TRBV18
len: 15
CDR3nt: TGTGCCAGCTCACCACCCGGGACAGATAATGAAAAACTGTTTTTT
CDR3aa: CASSPPGTDNEKLFF

j_gene: TRBJ2-2
abundance: few
d_gene: .
v_gene: TRBV12-5
len: 14
CDR3nt: TGTGCTAGTGGACGGGACACCCAAGCCGGGGAGCTGTTTTTT
CDR3aa: CASGRDTQAGELFF

j_gene: TRBJ1-1
abundance: .
d_gene: .
v_gene: TRBV27
len: 14
CDR3nt: TGTGCCAGCAGAAAACAGGAGAGGAACACTGAAGCTTTCTTT
CDR3aa: CASRKQERNTEAFF

j_gene: TRBJ2-1
abundance: few
d_gene: TRBD2
v_gene: TRBV20-1
len: 15
CDR3nt: TGCAGTGCTAGAGATTCGGATAGCGGGAGCAATGAGCAGTTCTTC
CDR3aa: CSARDSDSGSNEQFF

j_gene: TRBJ2-3
abundance: .
d_gene: TRBD2
v_gene: TRBV12-3/TRBV12-4
len: 16
CDR3nt: TGTGCCAGCAGACTAGCGGGGGGGGTTGGCACAGATACGCAGTATTTT
CDR3aa: CASRLAGGVGTDTQYF

j_gene: TRBJ2-3
abundance: few
d_gene: TRBD2
v_gene: TRBV5-1
len: 14
CDR3nt: TGCGCCAGCAGCCCGGCTAGCGGGGTAGATACGCAGTATTTT
CDR3aa: CASSPASGVDTQYF

j_gene: TRBJ2-1
abundance: once
d_gene: .
v_gene: TRBV6-1
len: 17
CDR3nt: TGTGCCAGCAGTGAAGCTTGGGGGGCCGGCTCCTACAATGAGCAGTTCTTC
CDR3aa: CASSEAWGAGSYNEQFF

j_gene: TRBJ1-3
abundance: .
d_gene: .
v_gene: TRBV7-6
len: 18
CDR3nt: TGTGCCAGCAGCTCATCTCGTTTGGGCGGCCCCAGTGGATACACCATATATTTT
CDR3aa: CASSSSRLGGPSGYTIYF

j_gene: TRBJ2-2
abundance: few
d_gene: .
v_gene: TRBV12-3/TRBV12-4
len: 16
CDR3nt: TGTGCCAGCAGAAAACTCAGACTAACGAACACCGGGGAGCTGTTTTTT
CDR3aa: CASRKLRLTNTGELFF

j_gene: TRBJ2-1
abundance: .
d_gene: .
v_gene: TRBV7-2
len: 14
CDR3nt: TGTGCCAGCAGCTATCTGGGGAGGTACAATGAGCAGTTCTTC
CDR3aa: CASSYLGRYNEQFF

j_gene: TRBJ2-3
abundance: few
d_gene: .
v_gene: TRBV7-9
len: 16
CDR3nt: TGTGCCAGCAGCCACGTCTTCTCGGGAGTACCAGATACGCAGTATTTT
CDR3aa: CASSHVFSGVPDTQYF

j_gene: TRBJ2-1
abundance: .
d_gene: TRBD2
v_gene: TRBV24-1
len: 20
CDR3nt: TGTGCCACCAGTGAGGCTAGCGGGGGGCCTCGAAGCGGGTCCTACAATGAGCAGTTCTTC
CDR3aa: CATSEASGGPRSGSYNEQFF

j_gene: TRBJ2-3
abundance: .
d_gene: TRBD2
v_gene: TRBV5-1
len: 19
CDR3nt: TGCGCCAGCAGCCCAGCCTTGCTAGCGGGAGTGAAGACCACAGATACGCAGTATTTT
CDR3aa: CASSPALLAGVKTTDTQYF

j_gene: TRBJ2-7
abundance: few
d_gene: .
v_gene: TRBV27
len: 13
CDR3nt: TGTGCCGCACGCGACAGCATAGGCTACGAGCAGTACTTC
CDR3aa: CAARDSIGYEQYF

j_gene: TRBJ2-1
abundance: few
d_gene: .
v_gene: TRBV7-2
len: 15
CDR3nt: TGTGCCAGCAGCTTGGGGTGGGAGGCCTACAATGAGCAGTTCTTC
CDR3aa: CASSLGWEAYNEQFF

j_gene: TRBJ2-3
abundance: .
d_gene: .
v_gene: TRBV29-1
len: 15
CDR3nt: TGCAGCGTTGCTGAGTCGCGATTTAGCACAGATACGCAGTATTTT
CDR3aa: CSVAESRFSTDTQYF

j_gene: TRBJ1-1
abundance: many
d_gene: .
v_gene: TRBV7-8
len: 13
CDR3nt: TGTGCCAGCAGCTTCTCAGGGGCCACTGAAGCTTTCTTT
CDR3aa: CASSFSGATEAFF

j_gene: TRBJ2-1
abundance: .
d_gene: TRBD2
v_gene: TRBV20-1
len: 15
CDR3nt: TGCAGTGCTAGAGAGCCGGGACTACGATACAATGAGCAGTTCTTC
CDR3aa: CSAREPGLRYNEQFF

j_gene: TRBJ2-1
abundance: .
d_gene: .
v_gene: TRBV6-5
len: 14
CDR3nt: TGTGCCAGCAGTTACTCAACAGGCTTCAATGAGCAGTTCTTC
CDR3aa: CASSYSTGFNEQFF